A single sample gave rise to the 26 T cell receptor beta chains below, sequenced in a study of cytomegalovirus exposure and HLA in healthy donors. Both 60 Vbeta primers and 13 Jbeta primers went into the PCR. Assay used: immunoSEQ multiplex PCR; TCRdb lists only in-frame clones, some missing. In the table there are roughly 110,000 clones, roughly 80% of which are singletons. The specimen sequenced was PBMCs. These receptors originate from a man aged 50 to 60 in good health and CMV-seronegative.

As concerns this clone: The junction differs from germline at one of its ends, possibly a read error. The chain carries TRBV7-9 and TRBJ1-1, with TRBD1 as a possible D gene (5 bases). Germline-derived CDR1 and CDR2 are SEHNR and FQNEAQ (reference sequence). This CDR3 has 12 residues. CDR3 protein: CSSRERGTEAFF. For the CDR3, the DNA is TGTTCCAGCAGGGAAAGGGGCACTGAAGCTTTCTTT.

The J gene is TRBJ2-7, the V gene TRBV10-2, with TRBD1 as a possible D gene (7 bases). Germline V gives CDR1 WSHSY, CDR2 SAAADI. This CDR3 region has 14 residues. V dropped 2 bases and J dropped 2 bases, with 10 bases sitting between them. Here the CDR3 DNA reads TGCGCCAGCAGTGAGGCAGGGGGGACCTACGAGCAGTACTTC. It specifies CASSEAGGTYEQYF.

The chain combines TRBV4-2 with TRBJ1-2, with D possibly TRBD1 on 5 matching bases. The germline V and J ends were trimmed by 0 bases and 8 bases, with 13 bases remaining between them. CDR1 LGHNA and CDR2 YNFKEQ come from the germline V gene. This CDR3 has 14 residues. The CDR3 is CASSQDRDSRGYTF. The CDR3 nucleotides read TGTGCCAGCAGCCAAGATCGCGACAGTCGGGGCTACACCTTC.

The chain's CDR3 is CASSLGRNSGATGELFF. CDR3 DNA sequence: TGTGCCAGCAGCTTAGGCCGAAATAGCGGGGCGACCGGGGAGCTGTTTTTT. The V gene is TRBV7-2, the J gene TRBJ2-2; 8 bases are a match to TRBD2. V lost 1 base, J lost 5 bases, and 9 bases stayed unmatched. This CDR3 has 17 residues. Germline assignment: CDR1 SGHTA and CDR2 FQGNSA.

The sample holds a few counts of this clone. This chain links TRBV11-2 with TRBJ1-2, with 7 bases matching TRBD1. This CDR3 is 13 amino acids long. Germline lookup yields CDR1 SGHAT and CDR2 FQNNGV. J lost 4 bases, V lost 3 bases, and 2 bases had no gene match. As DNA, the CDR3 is TGTGCCAGCAGCTTGGGACAGACCTATGGCTACACCTTC. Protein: CASSLGQTYGYTF.

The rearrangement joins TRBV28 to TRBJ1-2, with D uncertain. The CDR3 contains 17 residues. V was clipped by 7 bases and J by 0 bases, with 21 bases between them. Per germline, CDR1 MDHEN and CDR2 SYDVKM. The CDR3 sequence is CASNTRHELSANYGYTF. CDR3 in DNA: TGTGCCAGCAATACGAGACACGAACTTTCAGCTAACTATGGCTACACCTTC.

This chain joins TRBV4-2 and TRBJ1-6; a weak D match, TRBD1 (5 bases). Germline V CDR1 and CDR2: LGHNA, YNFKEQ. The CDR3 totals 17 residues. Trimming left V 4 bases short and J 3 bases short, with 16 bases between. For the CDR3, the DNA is TGTGCCAGCAGCCCATCTTCCGACAGAGGCTATAATTCACCCCTCCACTTT. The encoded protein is CASSPSSDRGYNSPLHF.

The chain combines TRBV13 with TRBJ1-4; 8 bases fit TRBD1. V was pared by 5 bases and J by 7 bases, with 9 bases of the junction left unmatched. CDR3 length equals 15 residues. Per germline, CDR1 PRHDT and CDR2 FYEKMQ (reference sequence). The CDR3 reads CASSRRGRASEKLFF. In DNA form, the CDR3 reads TGTGCCAGCAGCCGCAGGGGGCGAGCGAGTGAAAAACTGTTTTTT.

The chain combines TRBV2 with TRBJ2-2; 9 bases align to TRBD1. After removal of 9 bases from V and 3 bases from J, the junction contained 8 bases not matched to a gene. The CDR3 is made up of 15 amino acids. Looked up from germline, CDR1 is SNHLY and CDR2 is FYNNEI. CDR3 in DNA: TGTGCCAGTCTCCGGGACAGGGTCGACACCGGGGAGCTGTTTTTT. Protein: CASLRDRVDTGELFF.

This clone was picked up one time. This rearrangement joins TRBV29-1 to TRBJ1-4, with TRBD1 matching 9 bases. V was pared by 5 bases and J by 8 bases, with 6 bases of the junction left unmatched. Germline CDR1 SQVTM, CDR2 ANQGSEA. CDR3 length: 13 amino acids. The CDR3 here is CSVKGQGQEKLFF. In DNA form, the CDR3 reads TGCAGCGTTAAAGGACAGGGGCAGGAAAAACTGTTTTTT. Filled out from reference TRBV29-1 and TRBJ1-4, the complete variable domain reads SAVISQKPSRDICQRGTSLTIQCQVDSQVTMMFWYRQQPGQSLTLIATANQGSEATYESGFVIDKFPISRPNLTFSTLTVSNMSPEDSSIYLCSVKGQGQEKLFFGSGTQLSVL.

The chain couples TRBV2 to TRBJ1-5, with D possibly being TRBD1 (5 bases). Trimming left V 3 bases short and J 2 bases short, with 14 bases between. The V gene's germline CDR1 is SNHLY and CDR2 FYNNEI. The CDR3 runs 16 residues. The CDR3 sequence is CASSDAGDWGNQPQHF. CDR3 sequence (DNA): TGTGCCAGCAGTGATGCGGGGGATTGGGGCAATCAGCCCCAGCATTTT.

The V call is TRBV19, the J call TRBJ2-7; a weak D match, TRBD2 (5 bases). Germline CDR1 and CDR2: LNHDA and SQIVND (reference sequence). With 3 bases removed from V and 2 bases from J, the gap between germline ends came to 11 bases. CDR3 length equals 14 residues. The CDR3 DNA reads TGTGCCAGTAGTATCGGCGGGCCCGCCTACGAGCAGTACTTC. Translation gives CASSIGGPAYEQYF. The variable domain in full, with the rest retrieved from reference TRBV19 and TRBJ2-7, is DGGITQSPKYLFRKEGQNVTLSCEQNLNHDAMYWYRQDPGQGLRLIYYSQIVNDFQKGDIAEGYSVSREKKESFPLTVTSAQKNPTAFYLCASSIGGPAYEQYFGPGTRLTVT.

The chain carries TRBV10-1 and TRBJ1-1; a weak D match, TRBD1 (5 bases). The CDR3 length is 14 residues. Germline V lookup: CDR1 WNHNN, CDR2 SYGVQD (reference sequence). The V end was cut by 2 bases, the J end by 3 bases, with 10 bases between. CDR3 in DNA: TGCGCCAGCAGTGAGACAGGTAGGGACACTGAAGCTTTCTTT. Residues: CASSETGRDTEAFF.

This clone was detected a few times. The CDR3 coding sequence is TGTGCCAGCAGCCGGGGACAGGGGACGTTTCGATATGGCTACACCTTC. It yields the protein CASSRGQGTFRYGYTF. This chain links TRBV5-6 with TRBJ1-2, with 10 bases identical to TRBD1. J was trimmed by 5 bases and V by 4 bases; bases with no gene match: 11. This CDR3 has 16 residues. The germline V gene has CDR1 SGHDT and CDR2 YYEEEE. The complete variable domain, with remaining parts taken from reference TRBV5-6 and TRBJ1-2, reads DAGVTQSPTHLIKTRGQQVTLRCSPKSGHDTVSWYQQALGQGPQFIFQYYEEEERQRGNFPDRFSGHQFPNYSSELNVNALLLGDSALYLCASSRGQGTFRYGYTFGSGTRLTVV.

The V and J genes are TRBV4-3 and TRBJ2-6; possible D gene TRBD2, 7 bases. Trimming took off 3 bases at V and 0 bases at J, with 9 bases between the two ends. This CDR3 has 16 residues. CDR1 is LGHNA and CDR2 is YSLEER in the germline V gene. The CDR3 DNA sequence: TGCGCCAGCAGCCAGGGGGGGGCCTCTGGGGCCAACGTCCTGACTTTC. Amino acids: CASSQGGASGANVLTF.

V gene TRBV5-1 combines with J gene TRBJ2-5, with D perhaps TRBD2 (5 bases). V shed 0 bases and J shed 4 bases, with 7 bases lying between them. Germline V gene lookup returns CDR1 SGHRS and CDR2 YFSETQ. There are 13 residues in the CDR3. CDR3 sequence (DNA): TGCGCCAGCAGCTTGGATGGAGGAGAGACCCAGTACTTC. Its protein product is CASSLDGGETQYF.

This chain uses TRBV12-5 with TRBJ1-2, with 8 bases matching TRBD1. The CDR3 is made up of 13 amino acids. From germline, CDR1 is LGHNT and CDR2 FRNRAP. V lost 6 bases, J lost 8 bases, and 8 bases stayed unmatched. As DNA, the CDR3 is TGTGCTAGTGGAAATGGGACAGGCGGGGGCTACACCTTC. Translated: CASGNGTGGGYTF.

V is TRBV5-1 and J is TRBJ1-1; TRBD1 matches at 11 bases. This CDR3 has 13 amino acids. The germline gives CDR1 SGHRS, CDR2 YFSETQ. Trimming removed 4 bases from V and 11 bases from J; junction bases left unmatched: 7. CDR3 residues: CASSTGQGASAFF. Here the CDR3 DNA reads TGCGCCAGCAGCACAGGACAGGGGGCATCGGCTTTCTTT.

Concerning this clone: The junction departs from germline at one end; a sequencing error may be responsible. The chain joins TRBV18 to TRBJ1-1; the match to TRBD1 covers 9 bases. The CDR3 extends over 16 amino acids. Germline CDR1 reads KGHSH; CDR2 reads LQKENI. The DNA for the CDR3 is TGTGCCAGCTCACCTGAGACAGGGGGTCTGAACGCTGAAGCTTTCTTT. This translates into CASSPETGGLNAEAFF.

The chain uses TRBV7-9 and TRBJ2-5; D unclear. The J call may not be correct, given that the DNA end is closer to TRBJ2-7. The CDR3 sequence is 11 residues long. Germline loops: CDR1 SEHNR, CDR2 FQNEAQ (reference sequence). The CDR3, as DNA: TGTGCCAGCAGCCCCCTCTACGAGCAGTACTTC. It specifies CASSPLYEQYF.

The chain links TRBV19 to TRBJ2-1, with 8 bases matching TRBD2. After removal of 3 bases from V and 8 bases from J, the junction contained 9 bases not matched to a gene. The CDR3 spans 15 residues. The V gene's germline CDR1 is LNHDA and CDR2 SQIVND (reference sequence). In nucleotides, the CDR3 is TGTGCCAGTAGTATGTCTCGGGGGGGATTTCATGAGCAGTTCTTC. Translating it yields CASSMSRGGFHEQFF.

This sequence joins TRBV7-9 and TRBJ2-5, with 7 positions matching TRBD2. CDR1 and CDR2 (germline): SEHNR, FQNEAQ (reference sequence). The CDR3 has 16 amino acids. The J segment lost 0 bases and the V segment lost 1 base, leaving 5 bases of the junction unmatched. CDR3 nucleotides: TGTGCCAGCAGCTTAGGGATCGGGGGGAACCAAGAGACCCAGTACTTC. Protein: CASSLGIGGNQETQYF.

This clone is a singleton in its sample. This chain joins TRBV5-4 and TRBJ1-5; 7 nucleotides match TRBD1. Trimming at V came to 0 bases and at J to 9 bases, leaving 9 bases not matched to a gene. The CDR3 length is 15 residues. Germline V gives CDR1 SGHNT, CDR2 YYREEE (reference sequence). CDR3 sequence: CASSLGGTVNSPQHF. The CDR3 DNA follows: TGTGCCAGCAGCTTGGGAGGGACAGTCAATTCGCCCCAGCATTTT.

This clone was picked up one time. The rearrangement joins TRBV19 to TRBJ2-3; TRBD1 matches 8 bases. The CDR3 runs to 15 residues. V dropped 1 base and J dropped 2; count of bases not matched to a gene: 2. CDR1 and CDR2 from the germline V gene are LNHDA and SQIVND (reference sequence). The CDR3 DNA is TGTGCCAGTAGTATAGGGGACAGGCTCACAGATACGCAGTATTTT. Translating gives CASSIGDRLTDTQYF. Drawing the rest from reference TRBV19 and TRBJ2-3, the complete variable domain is DGGITQSPKYLFRKEGQNVTLSCEQNLNHDAMYWYRQDPGQGLRLIYYSQIVNDFQKGDIAEGYSVSREKKESFPLTVTSAQKNPTAFYLCASSIGDRLTDTQYFGPGTRLTVL.

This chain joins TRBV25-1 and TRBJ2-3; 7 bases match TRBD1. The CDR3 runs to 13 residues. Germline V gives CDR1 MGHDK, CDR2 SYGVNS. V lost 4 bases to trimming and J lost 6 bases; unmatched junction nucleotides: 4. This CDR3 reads CASSAFRGDTQYF. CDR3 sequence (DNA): TGTGCCAGCAGTGCCTTCAGGGGGGATACGCAGTATTTT.

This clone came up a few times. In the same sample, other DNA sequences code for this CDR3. The CDR3 bases are TGTGCCAGCAGCTTGGGGCGCGCCTACGAGCAGTACGTC. Protein product: CASSLGRAYEQYV. V usage is TRBV7-9 and J usage is TRBJ2-7, with TRBD1 as a possible D gene (5 bases). With 3 bases removed from V and 2 bases from J, the gap between germline ends came to 8 bases. Germline-derived CDR1 and CDR2 are SEHNR and FQNEAQ (reference sequence). The CDR3 contains 13 residues.